The 26 T cell receptor beta chains listed next were all sequenced from one sample in a study of OX40 agonist ivuxolimab in advanced cancers. Profiled with immunoSEQ multiplex PCR; TCRdb holds only in-frame clones, not every one. This sample has about 80,000 clones, with about 90% found just once. Sequencing was performed on CD4+ or CD8+ T cells sorted from blood, taken in a trial of the OX40 agonist ivuxolimab. The source is an adult with an advanced solid tumor such as melanoma, head and neck, liver or kidney cancer.

The V and J genes are TRBV11-1 and TRBJ2-5; D is unresolved. With 5 bases removed from V and 5 bases from J, the gap between germline ends came to 15 bases. Germline-derived CDR1 and CDR2 are SGHAT and FQDESV (reference sequence). This CDR3 region has 14 residues. DNA of the CDR3: TGTGCCAGCAGCCCCCCGGTTGGGTTGGAGACCCAGTACTTC. Protein sequence: CASSPPVGLETQYF.

With regard to this clone: At one boundary the junction diverges from the germline segment, which might be a read error. The V and J genes are TRBV20-1 and TRBJ1-4; 7 nucleotides align to TRBD1. There are 10 residues in the CDR3. Germline values: CDR1 DFQATT, CDR2 SNEGSKA (reference sequence). CDR3 sequence: CSARVGTEVF. The CDR3 DNA reads TGCAGTGCTAGAGTTGGGACAGAAGTTTTT.

CDR3 sequence: CASSLVGGSYNSPLHF. The CDR3 nucleotides read TGTGCCAGCAGCTTAGTCGGGGGCTCCTATAATTCACCCCTCCACTTT. V usage is TRBV7-6 and J usage is TRBJ1-6, with D possibly TRBD1 on 5 matching bases. V lost 1 base and J lost 0, with 7 bases in between. The CDR3 is 16 residues long. Germline values: CDR1 SGHVS, CDR2 FNYEAQ.

J is TRBJ1-5 and V is TRBV21-1. TRBV21-1 is labeled a pseudogene. This CDR3 has 17 amino acids. The chain's CDR3 is CASNPGAPLVFGQPQHF. DNA of the CDR3: TGTGCCAGCAACCCTGGCGCTCCTTTAGTGTTCGGTCAGCCCCAGCATTTT.

The chain uses TRBV27 and TRBJ1-1; D gene unclear. V lost 2 bases, J lost 6 bases, and 16 bases lay in between. Germline assignment: CDR1 MNHEY and CDR2 SMNVEV (reference sequence). This CDR3 has 15 residues. The CDR3 sequence: CASSLIGSRDSEAFF. CDR3 nucleotides: TGTGCCAGCAGTTTAATCGGGAGTCGGGATTCTGAAGCTTTCTTT.

This chain links TRBV6-6 with TRBJ2-2; 12 nucleotides line up with TRBD2. V dropped 7 bases and J dropped 6; count of bases not matched to a gene: 6. In germline, CDR1 is MNHNY, CDR2 SVGAGI (reference sequence). The CDR3 runs 15 residues. CDR3 in DNA: TGTGCCAGCACGCGACTAGCGGGGGCTTCCGGGGAGCTGTTTTTT. This encodes CASTRLAGASGELFF.

This clone was counted once. V gene TRBV27 combines with J gene TRBJ2-7, with TRBD1 matching over 9 bases. CDR3 length equals 12 residues. Per the germline V gene, CDR1 is MNHEY and CDR2 is SMNVEV (reference sequence). The chain's CDR3 is CPQGQGSYEQYF. The CDR3 coding sequence is TGTCCGCAGGGACAGGGCTCCTACGAGCAGTACTTC.

The gene calls are TRBV19 and TRBJ1-2; 9 positions agree with TRBD1. Trimming removed 4 bases from V and 3 bases from J; junction bases left unmatched: 12. The germline V gene encodes CDR1 LNHDA and CDR2 SQIVND (reference sequence). The CDR3 spans 17 residues. The chain's CDR3 is CASSTRLPGQGDYGYTF. The CDR3 nucleotides read TGTGCCAGTAGTACGAGGCTTCCGGGACAGGGTGACTATGGCTACACCTTC.

As for this clone: One end of the junction is discordant with germline, which a read error may explain. The chain joins TRBV29-1 to TRBJ1-1; D is possibly TRBD1 (5 bases). Germline V CDR1 and CDR2: SQVTM, ANQGSEA. This CDR3 region has 17 residues. This CDR3 is CSVEVLARGGAGTEAFF. The CDR3 nucleotides read TGCAGCGTGGAAGTACTAGCTCGAGGAGGGGCTGGGACTGAAGCTTTCTTT.

This sequence joins TRBV7-6 and TRBJ2-2; 9 nucleotides match TRBD2. Germline V gene data show CDR1 as SGHVS and CDR2 as FNYEAQ. Unmatched junction bases numbered 16, after V lost 5 bases and J lost 3 bases. The CDR3 is 19 residues long. Here the CDR3 reads CASSRLAGGSGRDTGELFF. The CDR3 nucleotides read TGTGCCAGCAGCCGTCTGGCGGGGGGGAGCGGGCGCGACACCGGGGAGCTGTTTTTT.

The V gene is TRBV27, the J gene TRBJ2-7; the D call may be TRBD1 or TRBD2 (5 bases each). V lost 4 bases to trimming and J lost 2 bases, with 12 bases between them. From germline, CDR1 is MNHEY and CDR2 SMNVEV (reference sequence). The CDR3 is 14 residues long. The CDR3 here is CASSSGPFTYEQYF. The CDR3 DNA sequence: TGTGCCAGCAGTTCGGGACCGTTTACCTACGAGCAGTACTTC.

The rearrangement joins TRBV19 to TRBJ2-7; unclear D gene. This CDR3 has 14 residues. V was shortened by 5 bases and J by 0 bases, with 11 bases between the two germline ends. Germline V gives CDR1 LNHDA, CDR2 SQIVND (reference sequence). CDR3 sequence reads: CASSPQAVSYEQYF. CDR3 nucleotides: TGTGCCAGTAGTCCTCAGGCGGTCTCCTACGAGCAGTACTTC.

The V gene is TRBV6-5, the J gene TRBJ1-1; TRBD1 might be the D (5 bases). The V gene lost 2 bases and the J gene lost 5 bases, with 9 bases spanning the gap. Germline V gives CDR1 MNHEY, CDR2 SVGAGI. The CDR3 extends over 13 amino acids. CDR3 amino acids: CASSYQGWTEAFF. The CDR3 coding sequence is TGTGCCAGCAGTTACCAGGGTTGGACTGAAGCTTTCTTT.

The chain uses TRBV10-3 and TRBJ2-5, with D unclear. Between the trimmed V and J ends, which lost 2 bases and 4 bases, there was a span of 20 bases. Per germline, CDR1 ENHRY and CDR2 SYGVKD. CDR3 length equals 17 residues. CDR3 protein: CAISEGPTETWGETQYF. The CDR3 DNA reads TGTGCCATCAGTGAGGGCCCCACAGAAACATGGGGAGAGACCCAGTACTTC.

The rearrangement links TRBV27 to TRBJ1-5; D possibly corresponds to TRBD1 (6 bases). Germline V lookup: CDR1 MNHEY, CDR2 SMNVEV (reference sequence). The CDR3 is 15 amino acids. V was pared by 4 bases and J by 2 bases, with 12 bases between. The DNA for the CDR3 is TGTGCCAGCAGTTGGCGAGAGGGGGGCAATCAGCCCCAGCATTTT. It codes for CASSWREGGNQPQHF.

The genes are TRBV9 and TRBJ2-3; D is unresolved. Germline CDR1 reads SGDLS; CDR2 reads YYNGEE. Trimming shortened V by 5 bases and J by 6 bases, and 7 bases separated the two germline ends. The CDR3 is 11 amino acids. CDR3 amino acids: CASRKEDTQYF. DNA for the CDR3: TGTGCCAGCAGGAAAGAGGATACGCAGTATTTT.

The chain links TRBV6-1 to TRBJ2-1; 11 bases are a match to TRBD2. The CDR3 sequence is 19 residues long. Germline-derived CDR1 and CDR2 are MNHNS and SASEGT. V trimming: 4 bases; J trimming: 4 bases; junction bases outside the gene matches: 15. The CDR3 reads CASSVTGVTSGVKYNEQFF. The CDR3 nucleotides read TGTGCCAGCAGTGTAACAGGGGTGACTAGCGGGGTCAAATACAATGAGCAGTTCTTC.

The chain has TRBV6-5 and TRBJ1-1; 8 bases agree with TRBD1. J lost 4 bases, V lost 2 bases, and 0 bases had no gene match. Germline loops: CDR1 MNHEY, CDR2 SVGAGI. The CDR3 consists of 13 residues. The CDR3 protein is CASSYTGGTEAFF. The CDR3 nucleotides are TGTGCCAGCAGTTACACAGGGGGCACTGAAGCTTTCTTT.

DNA for the CDR3: TGTGCCAGCAGTTTATCCGGGGGTTTTATATTGTACGAGCAGTACTTC. Amino acid sequence: CASSLSGGFILYEQYF. The V gene is TRBV27, the J gene TRBJ2-7; D may be TRBD2 (6 bases). Germline CDR1 is MNHEY and CDR2 is SMNVEV (reference sequence). The ends were cut back, 0 bases at V and 4 bases at J, with 16 bases in the middle. This CDR3 is built from 16 residues.

The chain employs TRBV6-5 and TRBJ2-3; 8 nucleotides line up with TRBD2. Trimming removed 0 bases from V and 6 bases from J; junction bases left unmatched: 8. CDR1 is MNHEY, CDR2 SVGAGI, per germline. The CDR3 has 16 amino acids. Written as DNA, the CDR3 is TGTGCCAGCAGTTACTCTAGCGGGGAGTTTTTGGATACGCAGTATTTT. Protein: CASSYSSGEFLDTQYF.

The chain employs TRBV5-1 and TRBJ1-4; a weak D match, TRBD1 (6 bases). The ends were cut back, 4 bases at V and 0 bases at J, with 10 bases in the middle. Germline V gives CDR1 SGHRS, CDR2 YFSETQ. The CDR3 runs 15 residues. The CDR3 loop reads CASSLQGSTNEKLFF. CDR3 DNA sequence: TGCGCCAGCAGCCTGCAGGGGTCAACTAATGAAAAACTGTTTTTT.

The J gene is TRBJ1-1, the V gene TRBV9, with TRBD1 as a possible D gene (6 bases). Germline loops: CDR1 SGDLS, CDR2 YYNGEE. Trimming removed 3 bases from V and 0 bases from J, with 24 bases in between. This CDR3 comprises 19 residues. The CDR3 nucleotides read TGTGCCAGCAGCGCGCGACAGGTCCCTTTCACTTTTATGAACACTGAAGCTTTCTTT. Residues: CASSARQVPFTFMNTEAFF.

The chain recombines TRBV6-5 with TRBJ1-2, with D unclear. The CDR3 has 16 amino acids. Trimming left V 4 bases short and J 3 bases short, with 18 bases between. Germline V CDR1 and CDR2: MNHEY, SVGAGI. The CDR3 DNA follows: TGTGCCAGCAGTTTCCAGCCCAACATGGGTCACTATGGCTACACCTTC. It codes for CASSFQPNMGHYGYTF.

The CDR3 loop is CASSLGGTLNTEAFF. The CDR3 DNA sequence: TGTGCCAGCAGCTTAGGCGGGACCCTGAACACTGAAGCTTTCTTT. This chain uses TRBV13 with TRBJ1-1; D perhaps matches TRBD1 (5 bases). The germline CDR1 and CDR2 sequences are PRHDT and FYEKMQ (reference sequence). The CDR3 covers 15 residues. The ends were cut back, 0 bases at V and 0 bases at J, with 8 bases in the middle.

The sample holds one count of this clone. This rearrangement joins TRBV11-2 to TRBJ2-5, with 13 bases that match TRBD2. Losses at the gene ends were 6 bases for V and 4 bases for J; bases not matched to a gene: 2. This CDR3 has 14 residues. In germline, CDR1 is SGHAT, CDR2 FQNNGV. DNA for the CDR3: TGTGCCAGCAGGGGACTAGCGGGGCGAGAGACCCAGTACTTC. Residues: CASRGLAGRETQYF.

The genes are TRBV2 and TRBJ1-2; D gene unclear. Trimming stripped 2 bases from V and 4 bases from J, with 11 bases between. The germline gives CDR1 SNHLY, CDR2 FYNNEI. The CDR3 length is 14 residues. The CDR3 loop reads CASSEWGDPYGYTF. The CDR3 DNA follows: TGTGCCAGCAGTGAATGGGGTGATCCCTATGGCTACACCTTC.